The sequence of this T cell receptor (beta chain) was determined in a study of T cell repertoires in cytomegalovirus infection. Study-wide results and limits: Adding up the frequency of public TCR beta families identified people who carried CMV plus the relevant HLA.

This CDR3 region has 14 residues. Trimming pared 4 bases from V and 3 bases from J, leaving 10 bases between. Germline lookup yields CDR1 MDHEN and CDR2 SYDVKM. For this clonotype: Its matching antigen is unknown.

TCRdb processed the reads anew with MiXCR; each CDR3 protein has one entry. The sample carries around 900,000 distinct CDR3 sequences, approximately 33% recorded once. The TCR was taken from a human donor in good health (CMV status not recorded). Some clones in this sample may be carry-over from other donors' samples. The chain carries TRBV28 and TRBJ1-5; no reliable D call. The starting material was cultured CD8+ T cells from PBMCs, obtained from culture after CMV antigen stimulation. Here the CDR3 reads CASSWTDTNQPQHF. Here the CDR3 DNA reads TGTGCCAGCAGTTGGACCGACACCAATCAGCCCCAGCATTTT.